The 8 T cell receptor beta chains below come from one sample, sequenced in a study of human T cells and chemical hapten exposure. TCRdb re-called the RACE reads with MiXCR, one entry per CDR3 protein. This table holds roughly 380,000 distinct CDR3 sequences, 4.8% found once. Time point in this sample: patch test 1, 2 weeks after DPC sensitization. Stated treatment: therapeutic diphenylcyclopropenone sensitization with weekly scalp DPC. The sequenced sample was whole blood, obtained in connection with sensitization to the hapten diphenylcyclopropenone (DPC). Receptor source: a woman in her fifties or sixties with alopecia areata. Some clones in this sample may be carry-over from other donors' samples.

The genes are TRBV5-1 and TRBJ1-2, with D maybe TRBD1 (5 bases). Germline loops: CDR1 SGHRS, CDR2 YFSETQ. V lost 4 bases and J lost 4, with 8 bases in between. The CDR3 has 12 amino acids. The DNA for the CDR3 is TGCGCCAGCAGCGACGGGACCTATGGCTACACCTTC. The encoded protein is CASSDGTYGYTF.

V and J are TRBV20-1 and TRBJ2-3; D might be TRBD1 (5 bases). The CDR3 consists of 15 residues. The germline V gene encodes CDR1 DFQATT and CDR2 SNEGSKA (reference sequence). Between the trimmed V and J ends, which lost 5 bases and 0 bases, there was a span of 15 bases. The CDR3 nucleotides are TGCAGTGCTCCCCCGGTAGGGGTGAGCACAGATACGCAGTATTTT. This gives the protein CSAPPVGVSTDTQYF.

As to this clonotype: This clone may be a read error of a much larger clone one base away. This chain uses TRBV11-2 with TRBJ2-5; no definite D call. Between the trimmed V and J ends, which lost 5 bases and 5 bases, there was a span of 12 bases. This CDR3 region has 13 residues. Germline CDR1 SGHAT, CDR2 FQNNGV. The CDR3 region is CASSIDWAETQYF. DNA for the CDR3: TGTGCCAGCAGCATCGACTGGGCCGAGACCCAGTACTTC.

The chain carries TRBV10-3 and TRBJ2-5, with 7 bases fitting TRBD2. Germline trimming cut 8 bases from V and 9 bases from J; bases unmatched to any gene: 12. CDR1 ENHRY and CDR2 SYGVKD come from the germline V gene. This CDR3 spans 13 amino acids. The CDR3 region has the DNA TGTGCCATCGGAGAAACTAGCGCTGAGTCCCAGTACTTC. Translating it yields CAIGETSAESQYF.

This clonotype was found many times. This chain connects TRBV6-5 to TRBJ1-3, with D maybe TRBD1 (5 bases). The germline V gene encodes CDR1 MNHEY and CDR2 SVGAGI. Deletions cut 2 bases from V and 0 bases from J, with 11 bases between. The CDR3 is 16 residues long. CDR3 sequence reads: CASSYGRVNSGNTIYF. CDR3 DNA sequence: TGTGCCAGCAGTTACGGCAGGGTTAACTCTGGAAACACCATATATTTT.

This clonotype was found a few times. The V call is TRBV10-3, the J call TRBJ1-3; unclear D gene. The CDR3 consists of 15 residues. Germline CDR1 is ENHRY and CDR2 is SYGVKD. Deletions cut 7 bases from V and 2 bases from J, with 15 bases between. CDR3 sequence reads: CAITPEIETGNTIYF. CDR3 DNA: TGTGCCATCACCCCGGAAATAGAAACTGGAAACACCATATATTTT.

This clonotype was detected many times. The rearrangement joins TRBV11-2 to TRBJ2-4; no reliable D call. The length of the CDR3 is 18 residues. Deletions cut 5 bases from V and 0 bases from J, with 20 bases between. Germline V gene sequence: CDR1 SGHAT, CDR2 FQNNGV. CDR3 sequence: CASSLQTLEELAKNIQYF. In nucleotides, the CDR3 is TGTGCCAGCAGCCTCCAAACCCTAGAAGAGCTAGCCAAAAACATTCAGTACTTC.

This clonotype was seen ten or more times. The V and J genes are TRBV5-6 and TRBJ2-7; 11 bases align to TRBD2. Looked up from germline, CDR1 is SGHDT and CDR2 is YYEEEE. The CDR3 runs 15 residues. Trimming cost V 2 bases and J 1 base; bases outside gene matches: 2. CDR3 amino acids: CASSFGTSGSYEQYF. CDR3 DNA: TGTGCCAGCAGCTTTGGGACTAGCGGATCCTACGAGCAGTACTTC.